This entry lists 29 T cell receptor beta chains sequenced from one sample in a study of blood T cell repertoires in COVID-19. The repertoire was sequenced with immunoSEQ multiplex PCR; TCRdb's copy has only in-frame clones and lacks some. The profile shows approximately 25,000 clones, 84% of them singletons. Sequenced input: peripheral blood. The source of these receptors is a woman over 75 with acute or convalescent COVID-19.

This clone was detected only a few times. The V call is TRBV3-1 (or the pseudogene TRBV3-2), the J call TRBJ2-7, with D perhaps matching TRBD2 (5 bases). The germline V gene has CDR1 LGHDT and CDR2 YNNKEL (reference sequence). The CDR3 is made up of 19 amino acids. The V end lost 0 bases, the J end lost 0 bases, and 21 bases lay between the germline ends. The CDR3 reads CASSQEREPYGLSSYEQYF. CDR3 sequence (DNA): TGTGCCAGCAGCCAAGAACGGGAACCCTACGGCCTTAGCTCCTACGAGCAGTACTTC.

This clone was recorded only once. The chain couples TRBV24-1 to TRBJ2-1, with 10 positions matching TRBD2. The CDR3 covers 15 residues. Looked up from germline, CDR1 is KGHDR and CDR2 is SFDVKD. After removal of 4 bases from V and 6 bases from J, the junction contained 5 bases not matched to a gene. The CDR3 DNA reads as TGTGCCACCAGTGAGAGCGGGAGGGCCACCAATGAGCAGTTCTTC. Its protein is CATSESGRATNEQFF.

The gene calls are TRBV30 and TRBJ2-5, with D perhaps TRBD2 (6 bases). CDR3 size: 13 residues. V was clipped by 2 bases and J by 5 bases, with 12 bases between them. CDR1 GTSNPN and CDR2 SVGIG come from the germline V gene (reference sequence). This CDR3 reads CAWSPTSRETQYF. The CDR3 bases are TGTGCCTGGAGTCCGACTAGTCGTGAGACCCAGTACTTC. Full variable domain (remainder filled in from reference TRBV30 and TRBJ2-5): SQTIHQWPATLVQPVGSPLSLECTVEGTSNPNLYWYRQAAGRGLQLLFYSVGIGQISSEVPQNLSASRPQDRQFILSSKKLLLSDSGFYLCAWSPTSRETQYFGPGTRLLVL.

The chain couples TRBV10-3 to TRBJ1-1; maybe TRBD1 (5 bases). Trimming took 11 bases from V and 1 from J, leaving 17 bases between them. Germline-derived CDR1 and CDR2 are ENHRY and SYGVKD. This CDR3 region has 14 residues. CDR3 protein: CASAGTGSNTEAFF. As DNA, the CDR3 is TGTGCCTCAGCGGGGACGGGGTCGAACACTGAAGCTTTCTTT.

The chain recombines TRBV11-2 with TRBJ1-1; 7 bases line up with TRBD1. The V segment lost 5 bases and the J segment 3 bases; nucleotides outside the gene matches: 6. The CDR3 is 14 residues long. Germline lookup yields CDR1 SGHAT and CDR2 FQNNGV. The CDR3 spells CASSRRQGDTEAFF. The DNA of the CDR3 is TGTGCCAGCAGCCGCCGACAGGGTGACACTGAAGCTTTCTTT.

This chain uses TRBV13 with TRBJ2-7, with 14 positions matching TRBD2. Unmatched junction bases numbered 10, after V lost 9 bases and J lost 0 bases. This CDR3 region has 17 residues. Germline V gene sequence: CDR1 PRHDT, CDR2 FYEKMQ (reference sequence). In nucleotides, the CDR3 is TGTGCCAGAAAGAGGACTAGCGGGAGGCGGGGCTCCTACGAGCAGTACTTC. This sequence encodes CARKRTSGRRGSYEQYF.

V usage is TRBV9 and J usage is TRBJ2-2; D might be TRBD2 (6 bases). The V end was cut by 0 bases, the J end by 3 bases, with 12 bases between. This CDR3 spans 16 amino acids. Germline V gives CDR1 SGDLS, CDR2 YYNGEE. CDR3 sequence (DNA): TGTGCCAGCAGCGTAGCGGAGGGTTGGTACACCGGGGAGCTGTTTTTT. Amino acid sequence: CASSVAEGWYTGELFF.

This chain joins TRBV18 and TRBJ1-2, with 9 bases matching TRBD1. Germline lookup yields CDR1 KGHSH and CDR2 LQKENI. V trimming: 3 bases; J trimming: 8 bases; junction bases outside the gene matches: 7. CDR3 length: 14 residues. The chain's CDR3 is CASSPPGQGGGYTF. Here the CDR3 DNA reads TGTGCCAGCTCACCGCCGGGACAGGGCGGAGGCTACACCTTC.

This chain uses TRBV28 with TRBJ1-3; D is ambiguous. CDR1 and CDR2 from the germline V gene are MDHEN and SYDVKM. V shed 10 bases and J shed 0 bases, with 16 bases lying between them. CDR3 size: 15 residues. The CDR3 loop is CATLPPFSSGNTIYF. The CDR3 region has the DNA TGTGCCACCCTCCCTCCCTTTAGCTCTGGAAACACCATATATTTT.

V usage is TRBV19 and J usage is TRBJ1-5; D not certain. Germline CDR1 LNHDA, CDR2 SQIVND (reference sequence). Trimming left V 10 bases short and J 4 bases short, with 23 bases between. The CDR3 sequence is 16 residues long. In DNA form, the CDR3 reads TGTGCCACATCTAAGGTGGGCTCCAACGCGAATCAGCCCCAGCATTTT. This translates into CATSKVGSNANQPQHF.

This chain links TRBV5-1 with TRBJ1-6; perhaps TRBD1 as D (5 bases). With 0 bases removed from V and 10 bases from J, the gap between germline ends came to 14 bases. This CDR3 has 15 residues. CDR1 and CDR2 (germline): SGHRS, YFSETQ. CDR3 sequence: CASSLDTGRGSPLHF. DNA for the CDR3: TGCGCCAGCAGCTTGGATACAGGAAGAGGATCACCCCTCCACTTT.

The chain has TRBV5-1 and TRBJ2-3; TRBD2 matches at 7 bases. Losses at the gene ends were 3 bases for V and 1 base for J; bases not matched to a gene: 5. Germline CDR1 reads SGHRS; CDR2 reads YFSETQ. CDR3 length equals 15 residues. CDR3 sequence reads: CASSSGRRGTDTQYF. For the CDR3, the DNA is TGCGCCAGCAGCTCCGGGAGGAGGGGCACAGATACGCAGTATTTT.

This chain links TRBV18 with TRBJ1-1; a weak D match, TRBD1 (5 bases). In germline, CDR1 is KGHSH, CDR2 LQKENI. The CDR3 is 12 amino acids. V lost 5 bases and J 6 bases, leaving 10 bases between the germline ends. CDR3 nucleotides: TGTGCCAGCTCAAAGGGGCAGGCTGAAGCTTTCTTT. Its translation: CASSKGQAEAFF.

In nucleotides, the CDR3 is TGTGCCAGCAGCTTGTGGGCCCAAGAGACCCAGTACTTC. Translation: CASSLWAQETQYF. The chain has TRBV7-3 and TRBJ2-5; D is uncertain. V was trimmed by 3 bases and J by 1 base, leaving 6 bases between them. CDR1 SGHTA and CDR2 FQGTGA come from the germline V gene. The CDR3 runs to 13 residues.

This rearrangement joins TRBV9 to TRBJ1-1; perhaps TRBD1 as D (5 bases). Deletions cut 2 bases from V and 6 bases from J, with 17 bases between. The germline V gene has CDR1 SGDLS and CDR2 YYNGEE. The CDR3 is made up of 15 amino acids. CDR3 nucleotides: TGTGCCAGCAGCGTCGACAGTCCCCTTGCCTCTGAAGCTTTCTTT. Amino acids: CASSVDSPLASEAFF.

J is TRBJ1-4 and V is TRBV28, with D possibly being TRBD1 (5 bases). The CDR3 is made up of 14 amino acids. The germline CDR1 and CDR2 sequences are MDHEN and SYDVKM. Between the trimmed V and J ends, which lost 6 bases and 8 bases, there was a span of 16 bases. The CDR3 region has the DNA TGTGCCAGCAGGGTTAGCAGGGTTGGGGAAAAACTGTTTTTT. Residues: CASRVSRVGEKLFF.

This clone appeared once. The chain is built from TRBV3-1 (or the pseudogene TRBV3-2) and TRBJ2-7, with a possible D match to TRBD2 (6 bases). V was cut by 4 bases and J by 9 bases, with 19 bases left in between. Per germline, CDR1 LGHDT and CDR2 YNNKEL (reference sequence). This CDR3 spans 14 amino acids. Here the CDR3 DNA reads TGTGCCAGCAGCCTCGCTAGCGCCAATGGGGGGCAGTACTTC. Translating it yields CASSLASANGGQYF.

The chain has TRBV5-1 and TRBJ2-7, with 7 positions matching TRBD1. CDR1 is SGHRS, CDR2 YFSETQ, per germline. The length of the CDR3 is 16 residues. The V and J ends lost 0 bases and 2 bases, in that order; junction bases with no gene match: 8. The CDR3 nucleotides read TGCGCCAGCAGCTTGGGGACAGGCCTGGCCACCTACGAGCAGTACTTC. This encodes CASSLGTGLATYEQYF.

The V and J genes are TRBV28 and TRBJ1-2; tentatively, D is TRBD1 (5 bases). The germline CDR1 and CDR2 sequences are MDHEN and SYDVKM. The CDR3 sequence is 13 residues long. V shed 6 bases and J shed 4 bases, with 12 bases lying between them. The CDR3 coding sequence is TGTGCCAGCAGGACAGCCTTGGGCTATGGCTACACCTTC. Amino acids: CASRTALGYGYTF.

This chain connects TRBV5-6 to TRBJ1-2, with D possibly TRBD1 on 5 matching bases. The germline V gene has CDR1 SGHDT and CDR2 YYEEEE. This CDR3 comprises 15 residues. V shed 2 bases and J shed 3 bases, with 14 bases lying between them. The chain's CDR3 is CASSFGQVPHYGYTF. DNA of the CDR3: TGTGCCAGCAGCTTTGGACAAGTTCCTCACTATGGCTACACCTTC.

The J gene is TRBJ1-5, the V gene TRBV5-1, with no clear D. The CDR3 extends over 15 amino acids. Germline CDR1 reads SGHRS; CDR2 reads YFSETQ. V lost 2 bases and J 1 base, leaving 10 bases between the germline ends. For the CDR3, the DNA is TGCGCCAGCAGCTTCGAGGGTCTGAGCAATCAGCCCCAGCATTTT. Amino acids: CASSFEGLSNQPQHF. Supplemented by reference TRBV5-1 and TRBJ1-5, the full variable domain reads KAGVTQTPRYLIKTRGQQVTLSCSPISGHRSVSWYQQTPGQGLQFLFEYFSETQRNKGNFPGRFSGRQFSNSRSEMNVSTLELGDSALYLCASSFEGLSNQPQHFGDGTRLSIL.

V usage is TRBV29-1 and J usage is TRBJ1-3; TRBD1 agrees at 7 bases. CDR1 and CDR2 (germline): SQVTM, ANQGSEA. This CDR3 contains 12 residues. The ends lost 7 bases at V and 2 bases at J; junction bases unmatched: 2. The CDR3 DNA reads TGCAGCGCCGGGACAGCTGGAAACACCATATATTTT. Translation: CSAGTAGNTIYF.

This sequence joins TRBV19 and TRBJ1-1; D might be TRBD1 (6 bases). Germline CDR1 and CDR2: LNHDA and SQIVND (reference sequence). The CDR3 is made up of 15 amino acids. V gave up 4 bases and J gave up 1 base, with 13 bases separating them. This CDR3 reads CASSKAGVGNTEAFF. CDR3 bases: TGTGCCAGTAGTAAAGCAGGGGTAGGGAACACTGAAGCTTTCTTT.

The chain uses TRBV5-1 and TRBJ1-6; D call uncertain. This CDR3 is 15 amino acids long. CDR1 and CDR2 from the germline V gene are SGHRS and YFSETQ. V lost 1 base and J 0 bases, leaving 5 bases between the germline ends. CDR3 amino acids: CASSLKSSYNSPLHF. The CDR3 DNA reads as TGCGCCAGCAGCTTGAAGAGCTCCTATAATTCACCCCTCCACTTT.

The CDR3 here is CASSPDRNNQPQHF. The CDR3 coding sequence is TGTGCCAGCTCACCGGACAGGAACAATCAGCCCCAGCATTTT. The gene calls are TRBV18 and TRBJ1-5, with 7 bases that match TRBD1. This CDR3 has 14 residues. Trimming cost V 3 bases and J 3 bases; bases outside gene matches: 2. Germline CDR1 and CDR2: KGHSH and LQKENI.

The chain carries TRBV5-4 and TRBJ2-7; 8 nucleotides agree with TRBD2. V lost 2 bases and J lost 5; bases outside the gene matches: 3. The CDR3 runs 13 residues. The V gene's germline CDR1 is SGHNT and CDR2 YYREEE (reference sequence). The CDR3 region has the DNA TGTGCCAGCAGCTTTCGGGGGGGCAACGAGCAGTACTTC. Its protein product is CASSFRGGNEQYF.

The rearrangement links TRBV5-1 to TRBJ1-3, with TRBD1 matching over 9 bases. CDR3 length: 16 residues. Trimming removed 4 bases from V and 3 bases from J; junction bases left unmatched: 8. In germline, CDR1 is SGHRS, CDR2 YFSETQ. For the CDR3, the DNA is TGCGCCAGCAGCAGGGCCTGGACAGGGGTTGGAAACACCATATATTTT. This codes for CASSRAWTGVGNTIYF.

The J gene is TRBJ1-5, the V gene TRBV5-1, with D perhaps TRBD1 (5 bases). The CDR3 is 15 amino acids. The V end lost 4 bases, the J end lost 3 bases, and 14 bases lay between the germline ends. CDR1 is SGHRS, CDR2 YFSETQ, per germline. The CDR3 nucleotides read TGCGCCAGCAGCCCCGGGGGTATTATCAATCAGCCCCAGCATTTT. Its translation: CASSPGGIINQPQHF. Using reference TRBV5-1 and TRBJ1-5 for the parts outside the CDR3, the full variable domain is KAGVTQTPRYLIKTRGQQVTLSCSPISGHRSVSWYQQTPGQGLQFLFEYFSETQRNKGNFPGRFSGRQFSNSRSEMNVSTLELGDSALYLCASSPGGIINQPQHFGDGTRLSIL.

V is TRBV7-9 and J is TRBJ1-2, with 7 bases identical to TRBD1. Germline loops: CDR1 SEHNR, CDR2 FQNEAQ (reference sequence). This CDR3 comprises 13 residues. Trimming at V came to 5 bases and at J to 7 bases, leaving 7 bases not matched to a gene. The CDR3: CASSPDRVGGYTF. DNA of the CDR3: TGTGCCAGCAGCCCAGACAGGGTCGGTGGCTACACCTTC. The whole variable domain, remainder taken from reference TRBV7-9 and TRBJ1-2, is DTGVSQNPRHKITKRGQNVTFRCDPISEHNRLYWYRQTLGQGPEFLTYFQNEAQLEKSRLLSDRFSAERPKGSFSTLEIQRTEQGDSAMYLCASSPDRVGGYTFGSGTRLTVV.